This T cell receptor beta chain was recorded in a study of blood T cell repertoires in COVID-19. Study as a whole: Acute and convalescent COVID-19 samples came from the United States, Italy and Spain. PBMCs, B-cell-depleted T cells, or T cells were the source of the cDNA or gDNA that made up the material.

Per the study methods: Reference gene primer amplification yielded estimated nucleated cell counts. The data were produced by immunoSEQ multiplex PCR, yet TCRdb's version contains in-frame clones alone and is incomplete. V, J and clone size reflect that table, while D and trimming were determined from the DNA. The sample holds under 55,000 clones, over 80% seen once. Germline CDR1 is SNHLY and CDR2 is FYNNEI. This CDR3 is 12 amino acids long. The ends were cut back, 4 bases at V and 14 bases at J, with 16 bases in the middle. The receptor comes from a human donor in a cohort sampled during active COVID-19. Material: peripheral blood. This sequence joins TRBV2 and TRBJ2-3; the D gene is possibly TRBD2 (6 bases). CDR3 region: CASSVSGGTLYF. CDR3 nucleotides: TGTGCCAGCAGTGTCTCCGGGGGTACCCTGTATTTT.